The clone carrying this T cell receptor (beta chain) was found many times. Its antigen is as yet unknown. TCRdb itself ran the multiplex PCR reads through MiXCR, one entry per CDR3 protein. Of about 200,000 distinct CDR3 sequences in the sample, approximately 30% were seen once. The lymph nodes were axillary draining lymph nodes from breast cancer patients. This entry is derived from a study of breast tumors, draining lymph nodes, adjacent tissues. Germline V CDR1 and CDR2: GTSNPN, SVGIG (reference sequence). J lost 2 bases, V lost 8 bases, and 5 bases had no gene match. The CDR3 sequence is 12 residues long. General study points: Tumor TCR diversity was below lymph nodes but above nontumor tissue. Compared with basal-like, luminal-like tumors shared significantly more repertoire with nontumor tissue.

The rearrangement links TRBV30 to TRBJ2-7, with 8 bases fitting TRBD2. This TCR came from a female donor with breast cancer. Some clones in this sample may be carry-over from other donors' samples. The sequencing sample was made of axillary lymph node tissue. CDR3 bases: TGTGCCGCCGGGAGGGCGGCCTACGAGCAGTACTTC. It is translated as CAAGRAAYEQYF.